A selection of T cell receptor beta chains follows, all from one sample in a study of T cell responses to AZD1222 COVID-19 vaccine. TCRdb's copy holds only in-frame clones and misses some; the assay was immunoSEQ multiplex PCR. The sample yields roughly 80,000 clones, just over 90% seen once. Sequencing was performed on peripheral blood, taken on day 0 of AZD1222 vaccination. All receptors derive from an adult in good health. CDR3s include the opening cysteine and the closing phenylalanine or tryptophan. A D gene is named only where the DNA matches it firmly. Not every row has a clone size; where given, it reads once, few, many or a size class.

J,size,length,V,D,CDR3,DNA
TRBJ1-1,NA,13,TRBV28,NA,CASSSVLNTEAFF,TGTGCCAGCAGTTCAGTATTGAACACTGAAGCTTTCTTT
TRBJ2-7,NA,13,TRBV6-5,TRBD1,CASSRDRVNEQYF,TGTGCCAGCAGTCGGGACAGGGTCAACGAGCAGTACTTC
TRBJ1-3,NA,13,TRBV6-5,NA,CASNRETGNTIYF,TGTGCCAGCAACAGGGAGACTGGAAACACCATATATTTT
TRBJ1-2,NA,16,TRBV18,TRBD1,CASSPGQGTTNYGYTF,TGTGCCAGCTCACCTGGACAGGGAACTACTAACTATGGCTACACCTTC
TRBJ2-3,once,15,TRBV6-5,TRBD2,CASSMLAGEVDTQYF,TGTGCCAGCAGTATGCTAGCGGGAGAGGTAGATACGCAGTATTTT
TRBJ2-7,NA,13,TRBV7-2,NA,CASSLPQAYEQYF,TGTGCCAGCAGCTTACCTCAGGCTTACGAGCAGTACTTC
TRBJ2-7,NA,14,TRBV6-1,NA,CASSTRDIKYEQYF,TGTGCCAGCAGTACCCGGGACATCAAATACGAGCAGTACTTC
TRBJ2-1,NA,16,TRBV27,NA,CASSTPARALNNEQFF,TGTGCCAGCAGCACGCCAGCACGGGCACTAAACAATGAGCAGTTCTTC
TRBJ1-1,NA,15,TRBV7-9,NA,CASSALGTANTEAFF,TGTGCCAGCAGCGCCCTTGGGACGGCTAACACTGAAGCTTTCTTT
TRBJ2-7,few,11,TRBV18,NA,CASSRDYEQYF,TGTGCCAGCTCACGGGACTACGAGCAGTACTTC
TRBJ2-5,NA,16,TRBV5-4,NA,CASSFRLGTPSETQYF,TGTGCCAGCAGCTTCCGACTCGGGACTCCCTCGGAGACCCAGTACTTC
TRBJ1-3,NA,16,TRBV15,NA,CATSRDTAPSGNTIYF,TGTGCCACCAGCAGAGATACAGCTCCCTCTGGAAACACCATATATTTT
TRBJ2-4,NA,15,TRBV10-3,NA,CAISEAGLAKNIQYF,TGTGCCATCAGTGAAGCGGGCTTAGCCAAAAACATTCAGTACTTC
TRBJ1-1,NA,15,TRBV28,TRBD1,CASSPIDRASTEAFF,TGTGCCAGCAGCCCGATAGACAGGGCGAGCACTGAAGCTTTCTTT
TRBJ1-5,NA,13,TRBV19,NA,CASSTRVNQPQHF,TGTGCCAGTAGTACCAGGGTCAATCAGCCCCAGCATTTT
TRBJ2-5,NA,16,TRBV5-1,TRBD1,CASSLGPTGGQETQYF,TGCGCCAGCAGCTTGGGGCCTACAGGGGGCCAAGAGACCCAGTACTTC
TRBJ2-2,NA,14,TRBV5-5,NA,CASSREPQTGELFF,TGTGCCAGCAGCCGGGAGCCCCAGACCGGGGAGCTGTTTTTT
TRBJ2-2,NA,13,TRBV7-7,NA,CASSLSLAGELFF,TGTGCTAGCAGCTTATCCCTAGCCGGGGAGCTGTTTTTT
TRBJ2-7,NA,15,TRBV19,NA,CASSFGRESSYEQYF,TGTGCCAGTAGTTTCGGGCGAGAAAGCTCCTACGAGCAGTACTTC
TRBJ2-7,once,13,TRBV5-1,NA,CASSLGPRREQYF,TGCGCCAGCAGCTTGGGTCCAAGGAGGGAGCAGTACTTC
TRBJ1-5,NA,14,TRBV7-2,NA,CASSLVRFNQPQHF,TGTGCCAGCAGCTTAGTGAGATTCAATCAGCCCCAGCATTTT
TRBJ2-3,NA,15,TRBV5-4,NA,CASSLVAGAPDTQYF,TGTGCCAGCAGCTTGGTGGCAGGGGCGCCAGATACGCAGTATTTT
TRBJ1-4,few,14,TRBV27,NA,CASSFSTTNEKLFF,TGTGCCAGCAGTTTCTCAACAACTAATGAAAAACTGTTTTTT
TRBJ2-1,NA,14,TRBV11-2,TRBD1,CASSLGDSLYEQFF,TGTGCCAGCAGCTTAGGGGACAGCCTTTACGAGCAGTTCTTC
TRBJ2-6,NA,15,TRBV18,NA,CASSPGFSGANVLTF,TGTGCCAGCTCACCCGGATTCTCTGGGGCCAACGTCCTGACTTTC
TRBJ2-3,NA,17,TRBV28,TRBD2,CASDTQGLAPKADTQYF,TGTGCCAGCGATACCCAGGGACTAGCGCCTAAAGCCGATACGCAGTATTTT
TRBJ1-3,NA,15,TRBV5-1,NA,CASSPVGGSGNTIYF,TGCGCCAGCAGCCCCGTGGGGGGGTCTGGAAACACCATATATTTT
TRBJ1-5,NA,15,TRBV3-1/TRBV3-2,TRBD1,CASSQGTGGNQPQHF,TGTGCCAGCAGCCAGGGGACAGGGGGAAATCAGCCCCAGCATTTT
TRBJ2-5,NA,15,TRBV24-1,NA,CATSDLQGNRETQYF,TGTGCCACCAGTGATTTGCAGGGTAACCGGGAGACCCAGTACTTC
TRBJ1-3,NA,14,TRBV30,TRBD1,CAWTAWSQGAAIYF,TGTGCCTGGACAGCTTGGAGTCAGGGGGCGGCCATATATTTT
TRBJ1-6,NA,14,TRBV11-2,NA,CASSLSPRNSPLHF,TGTGCCAGCAGCTTGAGTCCCCGAAATTCACCCCTCCACTTT
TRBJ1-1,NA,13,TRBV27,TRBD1,CASRTQGGTEAFF,TGTGCCAGCAGGACACAGGGGGGCACTGAAGCTTTCTTT
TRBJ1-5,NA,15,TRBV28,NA,CASSLSSGGNQPQHF,TGTGCCAGCAGTTTATCGTCGGGGGGCAATCAGCCCCAGCATTTT
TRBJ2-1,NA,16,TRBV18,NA,CASSPPSRGGNNEQFF,TGTGCCAGCTCACCACCCTCACGCGGCGGAAACAATGAGCAGTTCTTC
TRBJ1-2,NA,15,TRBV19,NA,CASIRSPTELYGYTF,TGTGCCAGTATCCGGAGCCCTACTGAACTCTATGGCTACACCTTC
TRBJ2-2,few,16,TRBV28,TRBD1,CASSSRDRGNTGELFF,TGTGCCAGCAGTTCACGAGACAGGGGGAACACCGGGGAGCTGTTTTTT
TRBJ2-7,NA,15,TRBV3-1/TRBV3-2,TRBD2,CASRPLAGNPYEQYF,TGTGCCAGCAGACCTCTAGCGGGAAATCCCTACGAGCAGTACTTC
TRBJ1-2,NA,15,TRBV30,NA,CAWSVSWGPNYGYTF,TGTGCCTGGAGTGTATCTTGGGGGCCCAACTATGGCTACACCTTC
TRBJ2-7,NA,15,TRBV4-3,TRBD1,CASSQERQGGPEQYF,TGCGCCAGCAGCCAAGAAAGACAGGGGGGTCCCGAGCAGTACTTC
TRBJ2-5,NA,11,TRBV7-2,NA,CASSLVPTQYF,TGTGCCAGCAGCTTAGTCCCAACCCAGTACTTC
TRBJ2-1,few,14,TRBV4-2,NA,CASSQPPQRSEQFF,TGTGCCAGCAGCCAGCCTCCCCAGCGGAGTGAGCAGTTCTTC
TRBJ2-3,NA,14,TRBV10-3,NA,CAISVTTAADTQYF,TGTGCCATCAGTGTAACGACCGCGGCGGATACGCAGTATTTT
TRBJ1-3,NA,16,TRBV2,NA,CASSEDRAYSGNTIYF,TGTGCCAGCAGTGAGGACCGGGCTTACTCTGGAAACACCATATATTTT